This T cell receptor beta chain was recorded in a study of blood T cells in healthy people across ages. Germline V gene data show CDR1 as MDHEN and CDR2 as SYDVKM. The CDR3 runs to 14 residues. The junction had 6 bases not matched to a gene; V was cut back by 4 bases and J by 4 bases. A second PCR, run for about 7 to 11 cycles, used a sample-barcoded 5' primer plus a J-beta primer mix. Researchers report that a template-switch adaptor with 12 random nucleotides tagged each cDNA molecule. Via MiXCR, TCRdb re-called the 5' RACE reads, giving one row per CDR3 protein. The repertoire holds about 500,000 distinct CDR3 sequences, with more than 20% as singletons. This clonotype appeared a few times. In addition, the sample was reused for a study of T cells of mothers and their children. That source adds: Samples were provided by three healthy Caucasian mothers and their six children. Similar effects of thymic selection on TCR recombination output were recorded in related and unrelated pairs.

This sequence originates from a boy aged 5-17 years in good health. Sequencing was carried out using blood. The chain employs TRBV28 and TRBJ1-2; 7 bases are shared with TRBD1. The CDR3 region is CASSSTGTFYGYTF. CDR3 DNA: TGTGCCAGCAGTTCGACAGGGACCTTCTATGGCTACACCTTC.